Each of the 14 T cell receptor beta chains below was sequenced from the same sample in a study of blood T cells in healthy people across ages. Primed by a sample-barcoded 5' primer and a J-beta primer mix, a second PCR proceeded for about 7 to 11 cycles. A single record per CDR3 protein comes from TCRdb applying MiXCR to the 5' RACE reads. The table records roughly 1.7 million distinct CDR3 sequences, around 35% of them present only once. The specimen was blood. Receptors were obtained from a woman in her twenties or thirties in good health.

This chain links TRBV20-1 with TRBJ1-1; a weak D match, TRBD1 (6 bases). Germline CDR1 DFQATT, CDR2 SNEGSKA (reference sequence). The CDR3 has 14 residues. V was clipped by 5 bases and J by 4 bases, with 17 bases between them. The CDR3 region has the DNA TGCAGTGCTGGACGACCGGACAGAAGCACTGAAGCTTTCTTT. This gives the protein CSAGRPDRSTEAFF.

The chain has TRBV4-1 and TRBJ1-1; 8 nucleotides line up with TRBD1. This CDR3 contains 15 residues. Trimming took 0 bases from V and 3 from J; bases not matched to a gene: 3. The V gene's germline CDR1 is MGHRA and CDR2 YSYEKL. The CDR3 DNA sequence: TGCGCCAGCAGCCAAGATCAGGGGGCCTACACTGAAGCTTTCTTT. Protein product: CASSQDQGAYTEAFF.

The chain is built from TRBV11-2 and TRBJ2-7, with TRBD2 as a possible D gene (6 bases). Germline V gene lookup returns CDR1 SGHAT and CDR2 FQNNGV. V was cut by 6 bases and J by 2 bases, with 11 bases left in between. The length of the CDR3 is 13 residues. The CDR3 DNA follows: TGTGCCAGCAGGAGGGACTCAGCCTACGAGCAGTACTTC. It is translated as CASRRDSAYEQYF.

The table lists this clonotype with a few counts. An end of the junction does not agree with germline; a read error may underlie this. The chain couples TRBV20-1 to TRBJ1-4; no clear D. In germline, CDR1 is DFQATT, CDR2 SNEGSKA (reference sequence). The CDR3 covers 12 residues. CDR3: CSASRPNEKRFF. In nucleotides, the CDR3 is TGCAGTGCTAGTCGACCCAATGAAAAACGGTTTTTT.

This clonotype turned up a few times. The chain is built from TRBV7-9 and TRBJ1-2; 7 positions agree with TRBD1. Losses at the gene ends were 5 bases for V and 5 bases for J; bases not matched to a gene: 14. CDR3 length: 16 residues. The germline V gene has CDR1 SEHNR and CDR2 FQNEAQ (reference sequence). The CDR3 coding sequence is TGTGCCAGCAGCCACATCCTCGACAGGGAGTCATATGGCTACACCTTC. Protein: CASSHILDRESYGYTF.

This clonotype was seen a few times. The J gene is TRBJ2-7, the V gene TRBV20-1; no clear D. V lost 3 bases to trimming and J lost 7 bases, with 13 bases between them. Germline assignment: CDR1 DFQATT and CDR2 SNEGSKA (reference sequence). This CDR3 comprises 12 residues. The CDR3 loop reads CSASQSALEQYF. CDR3 in DNA: TGCAGTGCTAGCCAAAGCGCTTTGGAGCAGTACTTC.

Notes on this clonotype: This clone may be a read error of a much larger clone one base away. The CDR3 loop reads CAGSLSAGSTEAFF. The CDR3 nucleotides read TGCGCCGGCAGCTTGTCGGCAGGGAGCACTGAAGCTTTCTTT. The chain links TRBV5-1 to TRBJ1-1; D is possibly TRBD1 (5 bases). Germline V gene data show CDR1 as SGHRS and CDR2 as YFSETQ. The CDR3 is made up of 14 amino acids. Combining the CDR3 with reference TRBV5-1 and TRBJ1-1 gives the whole variable domain KAGVTQTPRYLIKTRGQQVTLSCSPISGHRSVSWYQQTPGQGLQFLFEYFSETQRNKGNFPGRFSGRQFSNSRSEMNVSTLELGDSALYLCAGSLSAGSTEAFFGQGTRLTVV.

The CDR3 protein is CASSLDILNEAFF. CDR3 nucleotide sequence: TGCGCCAGCAGCTTGGATATCCTTAATGAAGCTTTCTTT. J is TRBJ1-1 and V is TRBV5-1; D is ambiguous. Germline V CDR1 and CDR2: SGHRS, YFSETQ. V was shortened by 0 bases and J by 7 bases, with 10 bases between the two germline ends. The CDR3 length is 13 residues. Based on the CDR3 plus reference TRBV5-1 and TRBJ1-1, the full variable domain is KAGVTQTPRYLIKTRGQQVTLSCSPISGHRSVSWYQQTPGQGLQFLFEYFSETQRNKGNFPGRFSGRQFSNSRSEMNVSTLELGDSALYLCASSLDILNEAFFGQGTRLTVV.

For this clonotype: This may be a read error: a much more frequent sequence differs by one nucleotide. This chain joins TRBV27 and TRBJ2-7; D ambiguous. Trimming took 8 bases from V and 0 from J, leaving 14 bases between them. CDR3 length equals 14 residues. The germline gives CDR1 MNHEY, CDR2 SMNVEV (reference sequence). The CDR3 nucleotides are TGTGCCAGCTCATACACTCAGAGCTCCTACGAGCAGTACTTC. This codes for CASSYTQSSYEQYF.

This clonotype came up many times. J is TRBJ2-7 and V is TRBV12-3 or TRBV12-4; no definite D call. The CDR3 covers 13 residues. V lost 3 bases to trimming and J lost 3 bases, with 9 bases between them. CDR3 residues: CASSFFTDYEQYF. The CDR3 DNA reads TGTGCCAGCAGTTTCTTTACCGACTACGAGCAGTACTTC.

The rearrangement uses TRBV2 and TRBJ2-7, with 9 bases aligning to TRBD2. Germline values: CDR1 SNHLY, CDR2 FYNNEI. There are 16 residues in the CDR3. V was pared by 7 bases and J by 0 bases, with 10 bases of the junction left unmatched. The CDR3: CASTERLAGLSYEQYF. CDR3 in DNA: TGTGCCAGCACCGAAAGGCTAGCGGGACTCTCCTACGAGCAGTACTTC.

The V gene is TRBV20-1, the J gene TRBJ1-2, with no clear D. Germline CDR1 is DFQATT and CDR2 is SNEGSKA (reference sequence). V lost 4 bases to trimming and J lost 3 bases, with 12 bases between them. This CDR3 contains 13 residues. The CDR3 DNA follows: TGCAGTGCTAATGGGGTGGTGGACTATGGCTACACCTTC. This sequence encodes CSANGVVDYGYTF.

Details on this clonotype: This may come from a read error, since a much larger clone is one base off. This chain links TRBV4-2 with TRBJ2-3; the D is unclear. Looked up from germline, CDR1 is LGHNA and CDR2 is YNFKEQ. V was shortened by 4 bases and J by 2 bases, with 13 bases between the two germline ends. This CDR3 has 15 amino acids. The CDR3 sequence: CASSPALGNTDTQYF. DNA for the CDR3: TGTGCCAGCAGCCCCGCACTGGGAAACACAGATACGCAGTATTTT.

The chain employs TRBV2 and TRBJ2-7; D is ambiguous. The germline CDR1 and CDR2 sequences are SNHLY and FYNNEI. The V end was cut by 10 bases, the J end by 4 bases, with 14 bases between. CDR3 length: 12 residues. The CDR3 DNA follows: TGTGCCACCCACGGGTCGGATTACGAGCAGTACTTC. Its translation: CATHGSDYEQYF.